Below, one T cell receptor (beta chain) is given with its context. Its matching antigen is unknown. CDR1 is SGHVS and CDR2 is FQNEAQ in the germline V gene. V was cut by 6 bases and J by 0 bases, with 10 bases left in between. The CDR3 consists of 14 residues. Isolation of CD4+ naive, central memory, regulatory and stem cell-like memory cells was achieved by sorting via CD45RO/CCR7/CD25/CD127/CD95/CD27. This sample is part of a study of beta chain features in type 1 diabetes. Study-level information: The study found patients and healthy donors alike in age, gender and cell yields. Sorted cells from all samples, numbering 100 million to 120 million, were examined. Study results and caveats: Type 1 diabetes patients showed a moderate but significant shortening of TCRB CDR3s in all four CD4+ subsets.

Expressed TCRB transcripts were sequenced after all isolated RNA was converted to cDNA. The data were produced by immunoSEQ multiplex PCR, yet TCRdb's version contains in-frame clones alone and is incomplete. The repertoire includes about 170,000 clones, approximately 7.9% of them detected once, and under 0.55% sits in the top ten. This receptor was identified in a man in his late teens or twenties with type 1 diabetes. Sequenced material: central memory CD4+ T cells from blood. This chain links TRBV7-8 with TRBJ2-3; D perhaps matches TRBD2 (5 bases). The CDR3: CASSRTGSTDTQYF. CDR3 sequence (DNA): TGTGCCAGCAGTCGGACGGGAAGCACAGATACGCAGTATTTT. The full variable domain, rest sourced from reference TRBV7-8 and TRBJ2-3, is GAGVSQSPRYKVAKRGQDVALRCDPISGHVSLFWYQQALGQGPEFLTYFQNEAQLDKSGLPSDRFFAERPEGSVSTLKIQRTQQEDSAVYLCASSRTGSTDTQYFGPGTRLTVL.